The next 23 T cell receptor beta chains were all read from a single sample in a study of blood T cell repertoires in COVID-19 (dated by TCRdb to 2020 to 2022). Library creation used the immunoSEQ multiplex PCR assay. Entries here come from immuneACCESS through TCRdb and include only in-frame sequences with V and J called. Some clones fail to appear in such tables; in the studies checked, an unresolved V gene covers under half of the shortfall, and the cause of the remainder is unknown. The sample profile shows 200,000 to 250,000 clones; approximately 84% of them were found once. Of the sample, 1.8% is held by the ten largest clones. Input material: PBMCs or T cells enriched from blood (not recorded which). These receptor sequences come from a man aged 55 to 69 who had recovered from COVID-19.

Concerning this clone: Within the sample, other DNA sequences also encode this same CDR3. The J gene is TRBJ2-2, the V gene TRBV5-1, with 8 bases identical to TRBD1. Trimming cost V 0 bases and J 7 bases; bases outside gene matches: 8. Germline V gene lookup returns CDR1 SGHRS and CDR2 YFSETQ. The CDR3 has 16 residues. The CDR3 spells CASSLDGQGAGGELFF. Here the CDR3 DNA reads TGCGCCAGCAGCTTGGACGGACAGGGCGCGGGCGGGGAGCTGTTTTTT.

The rearrangement links TRBV27 to TRBJ2-7; 8 nucleotides match TRBD2. The ends lost 2 bases at V and 2 bases at J; junction bases unmatched: 5. This CDR3 region has 15 residues. CDR1 and CDR2 from the germline V gene are MNHEY and SMNVEV (reference sequence). CDR3 in DNA: TGTGCCAGCAGTTTAAGCGGGGGTTTCCCCTACGAGCAGTACTTC. It yields the protein CASSLSGGFPYEQYF.

This chain connects TRBV3-1 (or the pseudogene TRBV3-2) to TRBJ1-2; 7 positions match TRBD1. This CDR3 has 16 residues. CDR1 is LGHDT and CDR2 is YNNKEL in the germline V gene (reference sequence). Trimming at V came to 1 base and at J to 6 bases, leaving 11 bases not matched to a gene. The CDR3 region has the DNA TGTGCCAGCAGCCAAGCCCTGACCGGGACAGATCATGGCTACACCTTC. The encoded protein is CASSQALTGTDHGYTF.

J is TRBJ2-5 and V is TRBV4-3; 7 nucleotides agree with TRBD1. The CDR3 totals 17 residues. Germline V gene lookup returns CDR1 LGHNA and CDR2 YSLEER. V shed 0 bases, J shed 4 bases, and the junction held 11 bases outside the gene matches. CDR3 sequence reads: CASSQDAGTALGETQYF. The CDR3 region has the DNA TGCGCCAGCAGCCAAGATGCCGGGACAGCCTTGGGAGAGACCCAGTACTTC.

The chain is built from TRBV7-2 and TRBJ2-2, with 9 bases matching TRBD1. V lost 6 bases to trimming and J lost 1 base; unmatched junction nucleotides: 6. Germline lookup yields CDR1 SGHTA and CDR2 FQGNSA. This CDR3 contains 16 residues. The CDR3 nucleotides read TGTGCCAGCAGTCAAAGACAGGGGGGGAACACCGGGGAGCTGTTTTTT. It translates to CASSQRQGGNTGELFF.

The V call is TRBV5-6, the J call TRBJ2-4; TRBD2 matches 7 bases. J lost 0 bases, V lost 4 bases, and 4 bases had no gene match. This CDR3 is 15 amino acids long. Germline V lookup: CDR1 SGHDT, CDR2 YYEEEE. The CDR3 spells CASSPTGGAKNIQYF. The CDR3 region has the DNA TGTGCCAGCAGCCCGACGGGGGGAGCCAAAAACATTCAGTACTTC. Full variable domain (remainder filled in from reference TRBV5-6 and TRBJ2-4): DAGVTQSPTHLIKTRGQQVTLRCSPKSGHDTVSWYQQALGQGPQFIFQYYEEEERQRGNFPDRFSGHQFPNYSSELNVNALLLGDSALYLCASSPTGGAKNIQYFGAGTRLSVL.

This chain joins TRBV7-2 and TRBJ2-7; 9 bases are a match to TRBD2. V lost 2 bases and J lost 4; bases outside the gene matches: 6. Germline V gene lookup returns CDR1 SGHTA and CDR2 FQGNSA. The CDR3 is 15 amino acids. The CDR3: CASSLTLAGTYEQYF. The DNA of the CDR3 is TGTGCCAGCAGCTTAACGCTAGCGGGGACGTACGAGCAGTACTTC.

J is TRBJ1-1 and V is TRBV2, with D unclear. The germline V gene has CDR1 SNHLY and CDR2 FYNNEI. The V end lost 6 bases, the J end lost 1 base, and 12 bases lay between the germline ends. The CDR3 contains 14 residues. For the CDR3, the DNA is TGTGCCAGCAGGGCATCGCCTGGGAACACTGAAGCTTTCTTT. It is translated as CASRASPGNTEAFF.

The chain uses TRBV11-3 and TRBJ2-5, with 7 bases fitting TRBD1. Trimming took 2 bases from V and 0 from J; bases not matched to a gene: 3. CDR3 length: 15 residues. Germline V gene data show CDR1 as SGHNT and CDR2 as YENEEA. The CDR3 region is CASSLKGAHQETQYF. CDR3 in DNA: TGTGCCAGCAGCTTAAAGGGGGCCCACCAAGAGACCCAGTACTTC.

The chain is built from TRBV21-1 and TRBJ1-5. TRBV21-1 is termed a pseudogene. The CDR3 loop spans 23 amino acids. The CDR3 bases are TGTGCCAGCAGCTCCTGCAGGGTCTTGTGGGGAGGGAATCCAACGGTTGAGGATCAGCCCCAGCATTTT. Its protein is CASSSCRVLWGGNPTVEDQPQHF.

The rearrangement links TRBV13 to TRBJ2-7, with a possible D match to TRBD2 (6 bases). CDR3 length: 12 residues. V lost 3 bases and J 3 bases, leaving 6 bases between the germline ends. CDR1 and CDR2 (germline): PRHDT, FYEKMQ (reference sequence). CDR3 residues: CASSLGGYEQYF. The CDR3 region has the DNA TGTGCCAGCAGCTTGGGGGGCTACGAGCAGTACTTC.

This clone was observed a single time. The genes are TRBV11-3 and TRBJ2-7, with D possibly TRBD1 on 5 matching bases. CDR1 is SGHNT and CDR2 is YENEEA in the germline V gene. The germline V and J ends were trimmed by 5 bases and 2 bases, with 10 bases remaining between them. This CDR3 has 13 amino acids. The CDR3 spells CASSPDTTYEQYF. Here the CDR3 DNA reads TGTGCCAGCAGCCCGGACACCACCTACGAGCAGTACTTC.

The rearrangement links TRBV19 to TRBJ1-2, with TRBD1 matching over 7 bases. V lost 4 bases and J lost 6; bases outside the gene matches: 8. The CDR3 length is 14 residues. Looked up from germline, CDR1 is LNHDA and CDR2 is SQIVND (reference sequence). CDR3 loop: CASSTTRQGHGYTF. CDR3 sequence (DNA): TGTGCCAGTAGTACCACTCGACAGGGCCATGGCTACACCTTC.

This clone was picked up a small number of times. This sequence joins TRBV6-5 and TRBJ1-5; D perhaps matches TRBD1 (5 bases). Germline V gives CDR1 MNHEY, CDR2 SVGAGI. The CDR3 totals 14 residues. Trimming took off 5 bases at V and 7 bases at J, with 15 bases between the two ends. This CDR3 reads CASSTPGGWQPQHF. Here the CDR3 DNA reads TGTGCCAGCAGTACGCCGGGGGGGTGGCAGCCCCAGCATTTT.

The genes are TRBV19 and TRBJ1-5; possibly TRBD1 for D (5 bases). Germline loops: CDR1 LNHDA, CDR2 SQIVND (reference sequence). Trimming pared 3 bases from V and 3 bases from J, leaving 12 bases between. The CDR3 has 15 amino acids. The DNA of the CDR3 is TGTGCCAGTAGTATTCCAGGGAAGGACAATCAGCCCCAGCATTTT. Encoded protein: CASSIPGKDNQPQHF.

The rearrangement joins TRBV5-1 to TRBJ1-6, with TRBD1 identical over 10 bases. The CDR3 contains 16 residues. The ends lost 4 bases at V and 8 bases at J; junction bases unmatched: 9. Germline values: CDR1 SGHRS, CDR2 YFSETQ. CDR3 coding DNA: TGCGCCAGCAGCAACGGTGAGGGACAGGGGCATTCACCCCTCCACTTT. It is translated as CASSNGEGQGHSPLHF.

This clone came up a few times. V and J are TRBV24-1 and TRBJ1-2; 12 bases match TRBD1. Germline CDR1 is KGHDR and CDR2 is SFDVKD. The CDR3 is 13 amino acids. Germline trimming cut 10 bases from V and 10 bases from J; bases unmatched to any gene: 9. CDR3 loop: CATEGQGASHYTF. CDR3 in DNA: TGTGCCACGGAGGGACAGGGGGCATCGCACTACACCTTC.

The chain recombines TRBV5-5 with TRBJ2-7; 8 nucleotides match TRBD1. The CDR3 extends over 16 amino acids. Germline CDR1 and CDR2: SGHKS and YYEKEE (reference sequence). J gave up 5 bases and V 5 bases, and 15 bases lay outside the gene matches. The CDR3 spells CASRHDYRGDLNEQYF. CDR3 coding DNA: TGTGCCAGCAGGCATGACTACAGGGGGGATCTGAACGAGCAGTACTTC. The full variable domain, completed using reference TRBV5-5 and TRBJ2-7, is DAGVTQSPTHLIKTRGQQVTLRCSPISGHKSVSWYQQVLGQGPQFIFQYYEKEERGRGNFPDRFSARQFPNYSSELNVNALLLGDSALYLCASRHDYRGDLNEQYFGPGTRLTVT.

This chain joins TRBV6-5 and TRBJ1-1; no clear D gene. The CDR3 covers 10 residues. The germline V gene encodes CDR1 MNHEY and CDR2 SVGAGI. V was cut by 0 bases and J by 11 bases, with 4 bases left in between. This CDR3 reads CASSYSGAFF. CDR3 DNA: TGTGCCAGCAGTTACTCCGGGGCTTTCTTT.

The chain couples TRBV7-2 to TRBJ2-5, with a possible D match to TRBD2 (6 bases). Germline CDR1 and CDR2: SGHTA and FQGNSA. This CDR3 contains 17 residues. Trimming left V 2 bases short and J 2 bases short, with 18 bases between. DNA for the CDR3: TGTGCCAGCAGCTTACGCGGGGAACAGGTGGCTCAAGAGACCCAGTACTTC. This codes for CASSLRGEQVAQETQYF.

The CDR3 reads CASSEEGGYAYNEQFF. The CDR3 coding sequence is TGTGCCAGCAGTGAAGAGGGGGGGTATGCCTACAATGAGCAGTTCTTC. This chain uses TRBV2 with TRBJ2-1; D is perhaps TRBD2 (7 bases). Germline V gene lookup returns CDR1 SNHLY and CDR2 FYNNEI. The CDR3 runs 16 residues. Trimming stripped 1 base from V and 2 bases from J, with 12 bases between.

The V gene is TRBV7-9, the J gene TRBJ2-5; no definite D call. Between the trimmed V and J ends, which lost 1 base and 1 base, there was a span of 4 bases. The CDR3 extends over 13 amino acids. Germline CDR1 reads SEHNR; CDR2 reads FQNEAQ (reference sequence). The CDR3 region has the DNA TGTGCCAGCAGCTTAGTTAGCCAAGAGACCCAGTACTTC. It specifies CASSLVSQETQYF.

The chain employs TRBV29-1 and TRBJ2-3; 9 bases are shared with TRBD1. The CDR3 extends over 15 amino acids. Per the germline V gene, CDR1 is SQVTM and CDR2 is ANQGSEA. The junction had 11 bases not matched to a gene; V was cut back by 4 bases and J by 6 bases. The CDR3 region is CSVAVSGTGLDTQYF. The CDR3 DNA is TGCAGCGTTGCAGTGTCCGGGACAGGGCTCGATACGCAGTATTTT.